This TCR beta chain emerged from a study of blood T cell repertoires in COVID-19. Overall study: Sites in the United States, Italy and Spain provided acute and convalescent COVID-19 samples. T cells, B-cell-depleted T cells, or PBMCs provided the cDNA or gDNA that served as material.

Under the authors' procedure: Reference gene primer amplification gave nucleated cell count estimates. Repertoires were generated with immunoSEQ multiplex PCR, while TCRdb's copy carries only in-frame clones and drops some. The DNA gave D and trimming, while V, J and clone size come from that table. The sample yields about 36,000 clones, about 81% seen once. This clone was counted a single time. The junction had 10 bases not matched to a gene; V was cut back by 7 bases and J by 6 bases. The CDR3 runs 15 residues. The germline CDR1 and CDR2 sequences are SGHKS and YYEKEE (reference sequence). Material for sequencing was peripheral blood. The clonotype originates from a human donor in a cohort sampled during active or convalescent COVID-19. The donor label of this sample is uncertain. The chain carries TRBV5-5 and TRBJ1-5, with 10 positions matching TRBD1. The DNA of the CDR3 is TGTGCCAGCGGGTCGGGACAGGGGTTGAGTCAGCCCCAGCATTTT. Protein: CASGSGQGLSQPQHF.